The T cell receptor (beta chain) under discussion was sequenced for a study of CD8 T cell repertoires and HIV-1 epitope variants. Study-level background: Epitopes were three Gag families plus Nef HW9 and YT9.

Produced via immunoSEQ multiplex PCR; TCRdb's table is partial and in-frame only. The sample has more than 1,500 clones, roughly 69% seen once; the top ten hold approximately 40%. This CDR3 has 11 amino acids. Per the germline V gene, CDR1 is SNHLY and CDR2 is FYNNEI. Trimming at V came to 6 bases and at J to 10 bases, leaving 4 bases not matched to a gene. This clone was seen only a few times. No antigen is known for it. The chain links TRBV2 to TRBJ1-1, with 8 bases that match TRBD1. The receptor's source is a male donor with HIV. Sequences were obtained from cultured CD8+ T cells derived from PBMCs. CDR3 coding DNA: TGTGCCAGCAGAGGAGGACAGGGAGCTTTCTTT. It encodes CASRGGQGAFF.